The 22 T cell receptor beta chains below all came from one sample that was sequenced in a study of blood T cells in healthy people across ages. With a J-beta primer mix and a sample-barcoded 5' primer, a second PCR ran 7 to 11 cycles. Using its own MiXCR run on the 5' RACE reads, TCRdb lists one record per CDR3 protein. Of 500,000 to 550,000 distinct CDR3 sequences in the sample, around 24% were seen once. This sample also belongs to another study, concerning T cells of mothers and their children.

Specimen: blood. These receptors originate from a boy younger than 18 in good health.

The rearrangement links TRBV10-3 to TRBJ2-4; TRBD1 aligns across 7 bases. The CDR3 has 14 amino acids. Germline assignment: CDR1 ENHRY and CDR2 SYGVKD. V trimming: 0 bases; J trimming: 7 bases; junction bases outside the gene matches: 3. The CDR3 bases are TGTGCCATCAGTGAGTCGACAGGGCGGAACATTCAGTACTTC. Protein: CAISESTGRNIQYF.

A remark on this clonotype: The CDR3 ends on some other residue instead of the conserved phenylalanine or tryptophan, so this is likely a read error. The chain is built from TRBV10-3 and TRBJ2-2; either TRBD1 or TRBD2 may supply D (6 bases each). V dropped 10 bases and J dropped 1 base, with 25 bases sitting between them. Germline lookup yields CDR1 ENHRY and CDR2 SYGVKD. The CDR3 totals 18 residues. Written as DNA, the CDR3 is TGTGCCAAGCCTCTGGGGGGACCGGGACAAAGGAACACCGGGGAGCTGTTTTGT. Translating it yields CAKPLGGPGQRNTGELFC.

This clonotype was observed once. This chain joins TRBV12-3 or TRBV12-4 and TRBJ2-3, with TRBD2 matching over 8 bases. The CDR3 runs 14 residues. Unmatched junction bases numbered 4, after V lost 7 bases and J lost 1 base. CDR3 bases: TGTGCCAGCACCCTGACTAGCGGCACAGATACGCAGTATTTT. Translated: CASTLTSGTDTQYF.

The rearrangement joins TRBV20-1 to TRBJ1-6, with 7 bases fitting TRBD1. Trimming took 4 bases from V and 9 from J; bases not matched to a gene: 6. This CDR3 has 13 residues. CDR1 and CDR2 (germline): DFQATT, SNEGSKA (reference sequence). The CDR3 nucleotides read TGCAGTGCTACCGGGACAGTGGGTTCACCCCTCCACTTT. Amino acid sequence: CSATGTVGSPLHF.

The gene calls are TRBV6-2 or TRBV6-3 and TRBJ2-5; 9 bases align to TRBD2. Germline V gene lookup returns CDR1 MNHEY and CDR2 SVGEGT. J gave up 2 bases and V 6 bases, and 7 bases lay outside the gene matches. CDR3 size: 15 residues. The CDR3 spells CASSYGLARQETQYF. The CDR3 coding sequence is TGTGCCAGCAGCTACGGACTAGCGCGGCAAGAGACCCAGTACTTC.

The J gene is TRBJ2-2, the V gene TRBV4-3; no reliable D call. Germline CDR1 LGHNA, CDR2 YSLEER. The CDR3 consists of 15 residues. Trimming stripped 0 bases from V and 0 bases from J, with 5 bases between. Written as DNA, the CDR3 is TGCGCCAGCAGCCAAGACAACTCGAACACCGGGGAGCTGTTTTTT. Protein: CASSQDNSNTGELFF.

The V call is TRBV10-3, the J call TRBJ2-3; D is possibly TRBD2 (6 bases). V was pared by 6 bases and J by 2 bases, with 15 bases between. The CDR3 runs to 15 residues. Germline assignment: CDR1 ENHRY and CDR2 SYGVKD. CDR3 sequence (DNA): TGTGCCATCAGGAAGTGGGGACTCCTCACAGATACGCAGTATTTT. This encodes CAIRKWGLLTDTQYF.

This clonotype was seen only a few times. The chain employs TRBV4-1 and TRBJ2-5; D gene ambiguous. CDR1 is MGHRA and CDR2 is YSYEKL in the germline V gene. Trimming removed 0 bases at V and 0 bases at J, with 11 bases between. The CDR3 runs to 16 residues. CDR3 amino acids: CASSQEIRSYQETQYF. The CDR3 DNA is TGCGCCAGCAGCCAAGAAATACGATCTTACCAAGAGACCCAGTACTTC.

The rearrangement links TRBV27 to TRBJ2-5; TRBD1 aligns across 7 bases. The closer fit of TRBJ2-1 to the DNA end suggests the J call may be wrong. The germline V gene encodes CDR1 MNHEY and CDR2 SMNVEV (reference sequence). This CDR3 region has 15 residues. CDR3 residues: CASSSRTGPYNEQFF. CDR3 sequence (DNA): TGTGCCAGCAGTTCCAGGACAGGTCCCTACAATGAGCAGTTCTTC.

The chain has TRBV6-6 and TRBJ2-7, with 9 bases that match TRBD1. V dropped 2 bases and J dropped 6; count of bases not matched to a gene: 5. Germline loops: CDR1 MNHNY, CDR2 SVGAGI (reference sequence). The CDR3 consists of 14 residues. This CDR3 is CASSYRTGVIEQYF. The CDR3 DNA reads TGTGCCAGCAGTTACAGGACAGGGGTGATCGAGCAGTACTTC.

The J gene is TRBJ1-1, the V gene TRBV9; no clear D. CDR3 size: 15 residues. Trimming left V 4 bases short and J 0 bases short, with 13 bases between. CDR1 and CDR2 from the germline V gene are SGDLS and YYNGEE. The CDR3: CASSPGLRMNTEAFF. DNA of the CDR3: TGTGCCAGCAGCCCCGGACTGAGAATGAACACTGAAGCTTTCTTT.

This clonotype was counted only a few times. The V and J genes are TRBV4-2 and TRBJ2-3; D gene uncertain. Trimming stripped 0 bases from V and 0 bases from J, with 10 bases between. CDR1 is LGHNA and CDR2 is YNFKEQ in the germline V gene. The CDR3 runs 16 residues. DNA for the CDR3: TGTGCCAGCAGCCAAGAAGTGGGCATCAGCACAGATACGCAGTATTTT. This encodes CASSQEVGISTDTQYF.

This clonotype has more than one count but fewer than ten. The V call is TRBV5-1, the J call TRBJ2-2; TRBD2 matches at 7 bases. The germline V gene encodes CDR1 SGHRS and CDR2 YFSETQ. This CDR3 is 15 amino acids long. Trimming cost V 0 bases and J 5 bases; bases outside gene matches: 4. CDR3 nucleotide sequence: TGCGCCAGCAGCTTGGCTCCCGGGGGGACCGGGGAGCTGTTTTTT. Its translation is CASSLAPGGTGELFF. Filled out from reference TRBV5-1 and TRBJ2-2, the complete variable domain reads KAGVTQTPRYLIKTRGQQVTLSCSPISGHRSVSWYQQTPGQGLQFLFEYFSETQRNKGNFPGRFSGRQFSNSRSEMNVSTLELGDSALYLCASSLAPGGTGELFFGEGSRLTVL.

This clonotype was observed a handful of times. The V call is TRBV7-9, the J call TRBJ1-4; TRBD1 aligns across 8 bases. The V and J ends lost 0 bases and 7 bases, in that order; junction bases with no gene match: 4. This CDR3 is 15 amino acids long. Germline CDR1 SEHNR, CDR2 FQNEAQ (reference sequence). The CDR3 loop reads CASSLAQGAFEKLFF. The DNA for the CDR3 is TGTGCCAGCAGCTTAGCCCAGGGGGCCTTTGAAAAACTGTTTTTT.

This chain uses TRBV12-3 or TRBV12-4 with TRBJ2-3; 8 bases are a match to TRBD2. This CDR3 comprises 17 residues. The V gene end was trimmed by 3 bases and the J gene end by 2 bases; junction bases not matched to a gene: 10. The CDR3 sequence: CASSLNTGGRNTDTQYF. The DNA for the CDR3 is TGTGCCAGCAGTTTGAATACGGGGGGGCGGAACACAGATACGCAGTATTTT.

The chain links TRBV28 to TRBJ1-1; D unclear. In germline, CDR1 is MDHEN, CDR2 SYDVKM. V was cut by 6 bases and J by 0 bases, with 14 bases left in between. This CDR3 contains 15 residues. CDR3 DNA sequence: TGTGCCAGCAGCTACCCCCCGAGCATGAACACTGAAGCTTTCTTT. Its protein is CASSYPPSMNTEAFF.

The chain carries TRBV2 and TRBJ2-3, with TRBD2 matching over 7 bases. The CDR3 has 18 residues. Germline V gives CDR1 SNHLY, CDR2 FYNNEI. After removal of 5 bases from V and 6 bases from J, the junction contained 20 bases not matched to a gene. The DNA of the CDR3 is TGTGCCAGCAGTCGGGCCCAACTAGCGAGAAAACCCACGGATACGCAGTATTTT. It encodes CASSRAQLARKPTDTQYF. Looking up the rest from reference TRBV2 and TRBJ2-3 gives the full variable domain: EPEVTQTPSHQVTQMGQEVILRCVPISNHLYFYWYRQILGQKVEFLVSFYNNEISEKSEIFDDQFSVERPDGSNFTLKIRSTKLEDSAMYFCASSRAQLARKPTDTQYFGPGTRLTVL.

This clonotype was seen many times. J is TRBJ2-5 and V is TRBV12-3 or TRBV12-4; a weak D match, TRBD2 (6 bases). This CDR3 is 10 amino acids long. Trimming took off 8 bases at V and 5 bases at J, with 6 bases between the two ends. CDR3: CASGGETQYF. In DNA form, the CDR3 reads TGTGCCAGCGGAGGGGAGACCCAGTACTTC.

The J gene is TRBJ1-4, the V gene TRBV7-9; D unresolved. Germline values: CDR1 SEHNR, CDR2 FQNEAQ (reference sequence). The V end lost 1 base, the J end lost 2 bases, and 11 bases lay between the germline ends. This CDR3 region has 16 residues. The CDR3, as DNA: TGTGCCAGCAGCTTAGTCGGTTTTGGGACTAATGAAAAACTGTTTTTT. This encodes CASSLVGFGTNEKLFF.

This clonotype was seen at least ten times. This chain connects TRBV4-3 to TRBJ2-6; D uncertain. Germline CDR1 reads LGHNA; CDR2 reads YSLEER. V dropped 0 bases and J dropped 2 bases, with 8 bases sitting between them. This CDR3 has 16 amino acids. CDR3 protein: CASSQEKGTGANVLTF. In DNA, the CDR3 is TGCGCCAGCAGCCAAGAAAAAGGGACTGGGGCCAACGTCCTGACTTTC.

This chain uses TRBV7-2 with TRBJ2-2, with 13 bases identical to TRBD2. Losses at the gene ends were 5 bases for V and 7 bases for J; bases not matched to a gene: 13. CDR1 is SGHTA and CDR2 is FQGNSA in the germline V gene. The CDR3 sequence is 18 residues long. CDR3 protein: CASSLRFGLAGDNGELFF. The CDR3 coding sequence is TGTGCCAGCAGCCTCCGATTCGGACTAGCGGGAGATAACGGGGAGCTGTTTTTT.

This chain connects TRBV28 to TRBJ2-5, with 9 positions matching TRBD2. The CDR3 extends over 15 amino acids. The J segment lost 1 base and the V segment lost 3 bases, leaving 3 bases of the junction unmatched. Germline V lookup: CDR1 MDHEN, CDR2 SYDVKM. DNA of the CDR3: TGTGCCAGCAGTTTCGGCGGGAGGGCCCAAGAGACCCAGTACTTC. Protein: CASSFGGRAQETQYF.